Listed below are T cell receptor beta chains from one sample, sequenced in a study of blood T cell repertoires in COVID-19. Profiling relied on immunoSEQ multiplex PCR, and the TCRdb table lists in-frame clones only, not all of them. Here the sample spans some 300,000 clones, 85% to 90% being singletons. Sequenced: peripheral blood. All receptors derive from a woman between 50 and 59 years old with COVID-19, enrolled during active disease. Each CDR3 is given with its conserved first and last residue. A D gene is named only where the DNA matches it firmly. A clone size is listed for some rows: how often the clone was seen (once, few, many), or a class if it is expanded.

TRBD1,TRBJ1-4,NA,TRBV11-3,CASSLGTGHEKLFF,TGTGCCAGCAGCTTGGGGACAGGCCATGAAAAACTGTTTTTT
NA,TRBJ1-3,NA,TRBV3-1/TRBV3-2,CASSQDTPGGGSSGNTIYF,TGTGCCAGCAGCCAAGACACGCCCGGGGGGGGATCCTCTGGAAACACCATATATTTT
TRBD1,TRBJ1-3,NA,TRBV9,CASSVGTGASPGNTIYF,TGTGCCAGCAGCGTAGGGACAGGCGCGTCCCCCGGAAACACCATATATTTT
TRBD2,TRBJ2-5,NA,TRBV5-4,CASSDRTSGLGETQYF,TGTGCCAGCAGCGACCGGACTAGCGGGTTAGGAGAGACCCAGTACTTC
TRBD1,TRBJ1-1,NA,TRBV12-5,CASGFWTGWETEAFF,TGTGCTAGTGGTTTCTGGACAGGGTGGGAAACTGAAGCTTTCTTT
NA,TRBJ1-2,once,TRBV5-8,CASTPGRVSYTF,TGTGCCAGCACCCCGGGGAGGGTTAGCTACACCTTC
NA,TRBJ2-3,NA,TRBV6-5,CASSQTRDTQYF,TGTGCCAGCAGTCAGACGAGGGATACGCAGTATTTT
TRBD1,TRBJ2-3,NA,TRBV19,CASSKWTGGTLTSDTQYF,TGTGCCAGTAGTAAGTGGACAGGGGGGACTCTAACCTCAGATACGCAGTATTTT
NA,TRBJ2-1,once,TRBV2,CASAGSRGSYNEQFF,TGTGCCAGCGCCGGATCTAGGGGCTCCTACAATGAGCAGTTCTTC
NA,TRBJ2-5,NA,TRBV5-1,CASSRTAQETQYF,TGCGCCAGCAGCAGGACAGCCCAAGAGACCCAGTACTTC
NA,TRBJ2-1,NA,TRBV3-1/TRBV3-2,CASSQEALYNEQFF,TGTGCCAGCAGCCAAGAAGCCCTCTACAATGAGCAGTTCTTC
NA,TRBJ2-2,NA,TRBV3-1/TRBV3-2,CASSLQNPRLTGELFF,TGTGCCAGCAGCCTACAGAACCCCAGGTTGACCGGGGAGCTGTTTTTT
TRBD1,TRBJ1-2,NA,TRBV3-1/TRBV3-2,CASSPGTGFSYYGYTF,TGTGCCAGCAGTCCCGGGACAGGGTTCTCCTACTATGGCTACACCTTC
NA,TRBJ2-2,NA,TRBV27,CASSSRAGELFF,TGTGCCAGCTCCTCACGGGCCGGGGAGCTGTTTTTT
TRBD1,TRBJ1-1,NA,TRBV3-1/TRBV3-2,CASSQVRGAAVEAFF,TGTGCCAGCAGCCAAGTCAGGGGGGCCGCAGTTGAAGCTTTCTTT
NA,TRBJ1-1,NA,TRBV5-1,CASSLVATAEAFF,TGCGCCAGCAGCTTGGTCGCGACAGCTGAAGCTTTCTTT
NA,TRBJ1-2,NA,TRBV11-2,CASSPSGGTPTYGYTF,TGTGCCAGCAGCCCCTCGGGGGGAACCCCGACCTATGGCTACACCTTC
NA,TRBJ2-7,NA,TRBV2,CASTVGAGGAYEQYF,TGTGCCAGCACGGTGGGCGCGGGCGGAGCCTACGAGCAGTACTTC
TRBD1,TRBJ1-5,once,TRBV5-1,CASSTGDGNQPQHF,TGCGCCAGCAGCACAGGGGATGGGAATCAGCCCCAGCATTTT
TRBD1,TRBJ2-7,NA,TRBV6-5,CASKGPGQHSYEQYF,TGTGCCAGCAAGGGGCCGGGACAGCATTCCTACGAGCAGTACTTC
NA,TRBJ2-1,NA,TRBV5-5,CASSLASSYNEQFF,TGTGCCAGCAGCTTAGCGAGCTCCTACAATGAGCAGTTCTTC
TRBD2,TRBJ2-5,NA,TRBV3-1/TRBV3-2,CASSPFLAREGGETQYF,TGTGCCAGCAGCCCTTTTTTGGCGCGGGAGGGAGGGGAGACCCAGTACTTC
NA,TRBJ1-3,NA,TRBV19,CASKPQGVGNGNTIYF,TGTGCCAGTAAACCACAGGGCGTAGGCAATGGAAACACCATATATTTT
TRBD2,TRBJ2-3,NA,TRBV27,CASSLRGLAATDTQYF,TGTGCCAGCAGTCTACGAGGACTAGCGGCCACAGATACGCAGTATTTT
NA,TRBJ1-2,NA,TRBV12-3/TRBV12-4,CASSLRSPRGYTF,TGTGCCAGCAGTTTACGATCGCCCCGGGGCTACACCTTC
TRBD2,TRBJ2-1,NA,TRBV18,CASSPRTSGRAYEQFF,TGTGCCAGCTCACCTAGAACTAGCGGGAGGGCCTATGAGCAGTTCTTC
TRBD2,TRBJ2-7,NA,TRBV7-2,CASSPTGLAGVESEQYF,TGTGCCAGCAGCCCGACCGGACTAGCGGGAGTGGAGAGCGAGCAGTACTTC
TRBD2,TRBJ2-1,NA,TRBV29-1,CSVAEAGVSNEQFF,TGCAGCGTCGCCGAGGCGGGAGTATCGAATGAGCAGTTCTTC
TRBD2,TRBJ2-1,NA,TRBV5-1,CASSLLAGTYNEQFF,TGCGCCAGCAGCTTACTAGCGGGCACCTACAATGAGCAGTTCTTC
TRBD1,TRBJ2-1,NA,TRBV30,CAWSLDRRNNEQFF,TGTGCCTGGAGTCTGGACAGGAGAAACAATGAGCAGTTCTTC
TRBD2,TRBJ2-1,NA,TRBV24-1,CATSDLRGGSLYNEQFF,TGTGCCACCAGTGATTTGCGGGGCGGGAGTCTGTACAATGAGCAGTTCTTC
NA,TRBJ1-1,few,TRBV12-3/TRBV12-4,CASDWSNTEAFF,TGTGCCAGCGATTGGAGCAACACTGAAGCTTTCTTT
TRBD1,TRBJ2-7,NA,TRBV19,CASSSGTGGMSEQYF,TGTGCCAGTAGTTCCGGGACAGGGGGAATGAGCGAGCAGTACTTC
NA,TRBJ2-5,NA,TRBV4-1,CASSQGVRGSGHYQETQYF,TGCGCCAGCAGCCAAGGTGTCAGAGGGTCAGGTCACTATCAAGAGACCCAGTACTTC
NA,TRBJ2-7,NA,TRBV6-5,CASSYAQGTTYEQYF,TGTGCCAGCAGTTACGCACAGGGAACTACCTACGAGCAGTACTTC
NA,TRBJ2-3,NA,TRBV2,CASSGRREFSTDTQYF,TGTGCCAGCAGTGGCCGTAGGGAGTTTAGCACAGATACGCAGTATTTT
NA,TRBJ1-1,NA,TRBV7-9,CASSPRGPGNTEAFF,TGTGCCAGCAGCCCGCGGGGCCCGGGAAACACTGAAGCTTTCTTT
NA,TRBJ2-2,NA,TRBV5-6,CASSSGNTGELFF,TGTGCCAGCAGCTCCGGGAACACCGGGGAGCTGTTTTTT
TRBD1,TRBJ2-7,NA,TRBV4-2,CASSQDIKAGQGAYEQYF,TGTGCCAGCAGCCAAGATATCAAGGCGGGACAGGGTGCCTACGAGCAGTACTTC
NA,TRBJ2-1,NA,TRBV21-1,CASSKRIAGNEQFF,TGTGCCAGCAGCAAAAGGATAGCCGGCAATGAGCAGTTCTTC
TRBD1,TRBJ1-1,NA,TRBV10-1,CASSKGQGATEAFF,TGCGCCAGCAGTAAGGGACAGGGGGCAACTGAAGCTTTCTTT
TRBD1,TRBJ2-5,NA,TRBV4-1,CASSQGQGAETQYF,TGCGCCAGCAGCCAAGGACAGGGCGCAGAGACCCAGTACTTC
NA,TRBJ2-1,NA,TRBV5-1,CATRRGNNEQFF,TGCGCCACCCGACGGGGGAACAATGAGCAGTTCTTC
TRBD1,TRBJ2-7,NA,TRBV10-3,CAIRTGQGGSYEQYF,TGTGCCATCAGAACTGGACAGGGGGGGTCCTACGAGCAGTACTTC